This T cell receptor beta chain appears in the sequencing data of a study of CD8 T cells in Susac syndrome. This CDR3 spans 11 amino acids. V lost 6 bases, J lost 3 bases, and 6 bases lay in between. The RNA, 0.5 to 1 ug, was put through reverse transcription using random hexamers. TCRdb redid the calling of the immunoSEQ multiplex PCR reads with MiXCR, one entry per CDR3 protein. The repertoire holds some 150,000 distinct CDR3 sequences, with nearly 97% as singletons. The chain joins TRBV12-3 or TRBV12-4 to TRBJ2-7; no reliable D call. The TCR originated in a human donor with Susac syndrome. The material sequenced was CD4+ T cells from PBMCs. The CDR3 reads CASSENYEQYF. The DNA of the CDR3 is TGTGCCAGCAGCGAGAACTACGAGCAGTACTTC.